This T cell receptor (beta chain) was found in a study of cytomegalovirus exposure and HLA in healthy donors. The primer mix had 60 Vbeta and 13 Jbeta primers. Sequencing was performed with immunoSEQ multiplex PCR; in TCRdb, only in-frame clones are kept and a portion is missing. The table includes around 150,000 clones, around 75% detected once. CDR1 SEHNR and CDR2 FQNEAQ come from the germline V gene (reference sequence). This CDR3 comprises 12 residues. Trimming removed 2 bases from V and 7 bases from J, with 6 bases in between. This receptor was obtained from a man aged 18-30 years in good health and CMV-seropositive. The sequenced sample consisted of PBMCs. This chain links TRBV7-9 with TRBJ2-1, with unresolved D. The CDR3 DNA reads TGTGCCAGCAGCTTACAAGCGAATGAGCAGTTCTTC. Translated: CASSLQANEQFF.